In this sample, the clone carrying this T cell receptor beta chain turned up many times. Its target is unknown. This sample was included in a study of CD8 T cells in ankylosing spondylitis. Study-wide points: Significant enrichment of disease-linked clones was reported in matched ankylosing spondylitis synovial fluid. Disease-linked clones bore a CD8+ phenotype and were relatively rare in peripheral blood. Made up of eight highly homologous variants, a TCR beta motif appeared characteristic of ankylosing spondylitis blood.

Library preparation for TCR beta used quantitative 5'-RACE with molecular barcodes. TCRdb passed the 5' RACE reads through MiXCR, listing each CDR3 protein once. The sample carries approximately 300,000 distinct CDR3 sequences, over 15% recorded once. CDR1 is SQVTM, CDR2 ANQGSEA, per germline. J was trimmed by 2 bases and V by 6 bases; bases with no gene match: 5. CDR3 length equals 14 residues. This rearrangement joins TRBV29-1 to TRBJ2-3, with 10 bases aligning to TRBD2. This receptor was identified in a male donor with ankylosing spondylitis or in good health (not recorded which). The sequencing input was blood, either unsorted or a sorted T cell fraction (not recorded which). In DNA, the CDR3 is TGCAGCGTATCCCTAGCGGGAGCCACAGATACGCAGTATTTT. Translating gives CSVSLAGATDTQYF.